The source of this T cell receptor beta chain is a study of shared clonotypes between healthy human individuals. From CD4+ cells came CD45RA+ naive and CD45RA-negative memory subsets. Measured with immunoSEQ multiplex PCR; TCRdb has only the in-frame clones, and not every one. The sample lists roughly 520,000 clones; 90% to 96% were seen once. Germline V gene sequence: CDR1 SGHRS, CDR2 YFSETQ. V was pared by 4 bases and J by 2 bases, with 2 bases of the junction left unmatched. The CDR3 runs 13 residues. The TCR sequence derives from a woman in her 30s in good health. The rearrangement links TRBV5-1 to TRBJ1-2, with 7 bases aligning to TRBD1. Sequencing was done on a sample of naive CD4+ T cells sorted from blood. The subset denotes: CD45RA+ positively selected. CDR3 sequence: CASSPTGNYGYTF. The CDR3 DNA is TGCGCCAGCAGCCCGACAGGGAACTATGGCTACACCTTC.